The present TCR beta chain was sequenced within a study of identical twins. Study-level results: Abundant beta clonotypes from cord blood bore fewer insertions; memory repertoires lacked this pattern.

With regard to this clonotype: The antigen remains unidentified.

TCRdb re-called the 5' RACE reads with MiXCR, one entry per CDR3 protein. The data contain roughly 250,000 distinct CDR3 sequences, around an eighth of them singletons. The germline CDR1 and CDR2 sequences are DFQATT and SNEGSKA (reference sequence). Trimming took 3 bases from V and 5 from J, leaving 14 bases between them. The CDR3 consists of 13 residues. The TCR was taken from a young woman in good health. The chain employs TRBV20-1 and TRBJ2-7; a weak D match, TRBD2 (5 bases). Source material: memory (CD45RO+) T cells sorted from blood. The CDR3 spells CSASGIQFDEQYF. CDR3 bases: TGCAGTGCTAGCGGGATCCAATTCGACGAGCAGTACTTC.